Below, 7 T cell receptor beta chains from the same sample are listed, as sequenced in a study of low-dose radiotherapy and immunotherapy resistance in tumors (dated 2022 in TCRdb). Sequencing was carried out with an Illumina HiSeq 2500. First-strand cDNA was synthesized with Superscript III and a set of TRAV- and TRBV-specific primers, covering both TCRalpha and TCRbeta chains. TCRs were amplified with Phusion for around 21 PCR cycles, with a constant-region primer paired with the adapter attached to the V primers. The public reads were quality trimmed at Q25 with fastp and then assembled into clones with MiXCR by TCRdb, keeping productive beta chains. CDR3 protein sequences are deduplicated, and each keeps its most common genes and DNA. The sample profile shows about 82,000 distinct CDR3 sequences; approximately 17% of them were found once. The ten most abundant clones make up 4.5% to 7.5% of the sample.

This specimen's time point label, per the study, means: before trial treatment. This material consisted of PBMCs, taken before treatment. The origin of the receptors is a male donor with prostate cancer.

The rearrangement uses TRBV7-9 and TRBJ2-5; 11 bases map to TRBD1. The CDR3 runs 17 residues. After removal of 3 bases from V and 3 bases from J, the junction contained 9 bases not matched to a gene. Germline-derived CDR1 and CDR2 are SEHNR and FQNEAQ (reference sequence). The CDR3 coding sequence is TGTGCCAGCAGCTTCCGGACAGGGGGCAAAAAAAAAGAGACCCAGTACTTC. It encodes CASSFRTGGKKKETQYF. Full variable domain (remainder filled in from reference TRBV7-9 and TRBJ2-5): DTGVSQNPRHKITKRGQNVTFRCDPISEHNRLYWYRQTLGQGPEFLTYFQNEAQLEKSRLLSDRFSAERPKGSFSTLEIQRTEQGDSAMYLCASSFRTGGKKKETQYFGPGTRLLVL.

This clonotype was detected many times. The rearrangement uses TRBV20-1 and TRBJ2-5; 8 nucleotides line up with TRBD1. This CDR3 comprises 13 residues. Germline CDR1 is DFQATT and CDR2 is SNEGSKA (reference sequence). V lost 6 bases, J lost 0 bases, and 3 bases stayed unmatched. The CDR3 loop is CSAEGQDQETQYF. The DNA of the CDR3 is TGCAGTGCAGAGGGACAGGACCAAGAGACCCAGTACTTC.

This clonotype has a count of ten or more. The gene calls are TRBV29-1 and TRBJ2-7; 9 bases agree with TRBD1. The CDR3 consists of 14 residues. Germline-derived CDR1 and CDR2 are SQVTM and ANQGSEA. V lost 5 bases to trimming and J lost 1 base; unmatched junction nucleotides: 6. The CDR3 loop is CSVFTGGFSYEQYF. The CDR3 region has the DNA TGCAGCGTTTTCACAGGGGGCTTTTCCTACGAGCAGTACTTC.

The gene calls are TRBV4-1 and TRBJ2-5; D call uncertain. Germline CDR1 and CDR2: MGHRA and YSYEKL. This CDR3 contains 12 residues. Trimming took off 3 bases at V and 10 bases at J, with 12 bases between the two ends. CDR3 sequence: CASSQGNRGQYF. CDR3 nucleotide sequence: TGCGCCAGCAGCCAGGGCAACAGAGGCCAGTACTTC.

This clonotype was detected ten times or more. V gene TRBV7-3 combines with J gene TRBJ1-1, with D perhaps matching TRBD1 (5 bases). Trimming stripped 4 bases from V and 11 bases from J, with 17 bases between. Per the germline V gene, CDR1 is SGHTA and CDR2 is FQGTGA. The CDR3 has 13 amino acids. For the CDR3, the DNA is TGTGCCAGCAGCTCTTCAGTCGGGGGTGGCGCTTTCTTT. Translation gives CASSSSVGGGAFF.

The table lists this clonotype with many counts. The J gene is TRBJ2-5, the V gene TRBV4-2; TRBD2 aligns across 9 bases. Trimming took 0 bases from V and 5 from J; bases not matched to a gene: 7. Germline CDR1 LGHNA, CDR2 YNFKEQ. The CDR3 totals 16 residues. CDR3 in DNA: TGTGCCAGCAGCCAAGATAGGCGGGGGGGCAGTGAGACCCAGTACTTC. This sequence encodes CASSQDRRGGSETQYF.

This clonotype was picked up many times. The V and J genes are TRBV27 and TRBJ1-1; no definite D call. Germline V gene data show CDR1 as MNHEY and CDR2 as SMNVEV (reference sequence). The CDR3 has 13 amino acids. The V and J ends lost 8 bases and 0 bases respectively, with 10 bases between them. The CDR3 reads CASSVGMNTEAFF. DNA for the CDR3: TGTGCCAGCTCAGTGGGGATGAACACTGAAGCTTTCTTT.